The T cell receptor beta chain described here comes from a study of CD8 T cells in Susac syndrome. Reverse transcription used roughly 0.5 to 1 ug RNA and random hexamers. The TCR beta CDR3 was amplified by immunoSEQ multiplex PCR across 54 Vbeta, 13 Jbeta. One entry per CDR3 protein, called by TCRdb with MiXCR from the immunoSEQ multiplex PCR reads. The profile shows about 300,000 distinct CDR3 sequences, approximately 90% of them singletons. Sequencing of TCR beta was undertaken in CD8+ and CD4+ T cells derived from blood. Control patients had untreated stable or active relapsing-remitting multiple sclerosis by revised McDonald criteria. Losses at the gene ends were 6 bases for V and 2 bases for J; bases not matched to a gene: 6. CDR1 and CDR2 (germline): MNHNS, SASEGT. The length of the CDR3 is 14 residues.

The material sequenced was CD4+ T cells from PBMCs. This chain uses TRBV6-1 with TRBJ2-5, with 7 nucleotides matching TRBD2. The clonotype was recovered from a human donor with multiple sclerosis. The CDR3 bases are TGTGCCAGCAGGATCGGCGGGGGACAAGAGACCCAGTACTTC. Protein: CASRIGGGQETQYF.